What follows is one T cell receptor beta chain and its context. Its antigen is currently not known. No base qualities exist here, and no much larger clone lies one base off it. The sample comes from a study of T cell responses to AZD1222 COVID-19 vaccine (dated by TCRdb to about 2021). Notes on the research overall: AZD1222 recipients given second doses at about 4 weeks or at about 12 weeks were pooled, since spike-specific TCR depth and breadth were not found to differ between the two schedules. A total of more than 230 trial participants underwent TCR sequencing, of whom some 200 had received two doses of AZD1222 and some 25 had received two doses of the MenACWY control vaccine. Trial participants were enrolled into age subgroups of 18-55, 56-69 and 70-plus years, which contained roughly 140, 27 and 60 TCR-sequenced participants, respectively. On the study overall, not on this receptor specifically: Spike-specific TCR breadth and depth rose significantly after two AZD1222 doses compared with day 0 and with MenACWY recipients. Nearly half of unique spike-specific TCRs reportedly recognized epitopes outside regions mutated in the B.1.351 and B.1.1.7 variants. The whole spike protein was spanned by vaccine-associated CD4 TCRs, and dominant responses were seen in regions 160-218 and 743-854. In the small 56-69-year group, the increase in depth fell short of significance, most likely because of low power. Most participants were white British and females outnumbered males, and the authors suggested that clonal diversity may have been underestimated. Conclusions about previously exposed vaccinees are limited, since just a handful of AZD1222 recipients were seropositive for SARS-CoV-2 at baseline. Because no day 14 peak-response samples were available, the repertoires could be characterized only after the peak T cell response.

This specimen's time point label, per the study, means: baseline before first vaccination. Vaccinee samples were obtained from the UK trials COV001 and COV002, which included a single-blind randomized controlled phase 2/3 trial of AZD1222 (ChAdOx1 nCoV-19) in healthy adults. For TCRbeta chain sequencing, PBMC samples from trial participants were taken at day 0 and at day 28 after the second dose. Unmatched junction bases come to 4, with V trimmed by 6 bases and J by 5 bases. The CDR3, from cysteine to phenylalanine, totals 14 residues. Only the CDR3 part of the read is kept: 42 bases, read in frame from the first base. CDR1 and CDR2, per the germline V gene, are MGHRA and YSYEKL. The CDR3 regions of human TCRbeta chains were subjected to immunosequencing. The authors' pipeline ran thus. Repertoire TCRs were matched against a reference library of SARS-CoV-2-specific TCRs generated with the MIRA antigen-specificity platform. Breadth meant the fraction of unique TCRs that were SARS-CoV-2-associated, whereas depth meant the fraction of total T cells that were SARS-CoV-2-associated. Using the MIRA data, each spike-specific TCR was assigned both to the spike region to which the TCR was reactive and to a CD4 or CD8 class. Log10-transformed breadth and depth values were compared by one-way ANOVA with Sidak's multiple comparisons tests. TCRdb took this table from immuneACCESS and kept in-frame rearrangements with V and J called. Such tables lack part of the clones; where checked against another copy, unresolved V genes explain under half of the gap, and the rest is unexplained. The D gene and trimming were derived from the DNA, and the V and J assignments and clone size from that table. The sample table holds about 86,000 clones, of which roughly 87% were seen once. The top ten hold 5.8% of the sample.

The chain uses TRBV4-1 and TRBJ1-4, and TRBD1 aligns with 9 junction nucleotides. This clonotype was sampled from an adult in good health. Sample: peripheral blood, taken on day 0 of AZD1222 vaccination. The DNA sequence is TGCGCCAGCAGTCTGGGGACAGGGAATGAAAAACTGTTTTTT. Its protein is CASSLGTGNEKLFF.